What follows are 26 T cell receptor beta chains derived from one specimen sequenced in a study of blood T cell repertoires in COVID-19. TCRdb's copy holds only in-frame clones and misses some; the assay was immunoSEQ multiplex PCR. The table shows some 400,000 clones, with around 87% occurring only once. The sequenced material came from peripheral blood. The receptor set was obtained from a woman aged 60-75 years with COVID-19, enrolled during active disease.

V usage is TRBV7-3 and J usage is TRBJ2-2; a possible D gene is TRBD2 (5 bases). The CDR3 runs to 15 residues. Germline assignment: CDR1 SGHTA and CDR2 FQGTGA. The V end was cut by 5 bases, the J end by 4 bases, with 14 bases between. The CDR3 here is CASSASSFGTGELFF. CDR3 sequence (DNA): TGTGCCAGCAGCGCTTCTAGCTTCGGCACCGGGGAGCTGTTTTTT.

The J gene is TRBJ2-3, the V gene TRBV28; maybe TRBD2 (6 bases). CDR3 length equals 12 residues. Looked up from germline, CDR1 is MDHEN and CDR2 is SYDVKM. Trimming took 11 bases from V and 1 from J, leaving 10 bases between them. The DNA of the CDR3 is TGTGCCGGAGGGACTGGCACAGATACGCAGTATTTT. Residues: CAGGTGTDTQYF.

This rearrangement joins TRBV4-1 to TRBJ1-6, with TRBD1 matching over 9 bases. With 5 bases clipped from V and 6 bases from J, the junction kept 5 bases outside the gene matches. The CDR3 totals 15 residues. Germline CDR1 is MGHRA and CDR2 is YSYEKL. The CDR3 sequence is CASSAGQGPNSPLHF. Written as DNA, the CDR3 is TGCGCCAGCAGCGCCGGACAGGGGCCTAATTCACCCCTCCACTTT.

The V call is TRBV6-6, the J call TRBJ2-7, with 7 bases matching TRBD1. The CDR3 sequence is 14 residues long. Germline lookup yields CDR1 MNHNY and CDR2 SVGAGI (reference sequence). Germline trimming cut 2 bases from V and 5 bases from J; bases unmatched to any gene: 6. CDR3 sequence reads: CASSYERGQDEQYF. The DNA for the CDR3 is TGTGCCAGCAGTTACGAAAGGGGGCAAGACGAGCAGTACTTC.

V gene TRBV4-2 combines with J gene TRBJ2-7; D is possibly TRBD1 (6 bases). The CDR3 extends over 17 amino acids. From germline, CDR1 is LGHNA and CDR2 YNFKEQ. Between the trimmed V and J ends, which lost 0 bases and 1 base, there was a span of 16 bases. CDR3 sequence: CASSQDRLGALSYEQYF. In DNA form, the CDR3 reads TGTGCCAGCAGCCAAGATCGGCTGGGGGCCCTGTCCTACGAGCAGTACTTC.

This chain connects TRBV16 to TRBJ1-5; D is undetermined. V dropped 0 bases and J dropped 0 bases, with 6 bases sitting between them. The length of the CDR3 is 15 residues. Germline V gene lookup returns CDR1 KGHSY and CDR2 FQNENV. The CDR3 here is CASSQSGNSNQPQHF. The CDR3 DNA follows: TGTGCCAGCAGCCAATCCGGGAATAGCAATCAGCCCCAGCATTTT.

The DNA of the CDR3 is TGTGCCAGCAGCCGCGGACAGGGCTCTGGAAACACCATATATTTT. Protein: CASSRGQGSGNTIYF. The rearrangement joins TRBV3-1 (or the pseudogene TRBV3-2) to TRBJ1-3; 8 nucleotides match TRBD1. The length of the CDR3 is 15 residues. J lost 0 bases, V lost 4 bases, and 2 bases had no gene match. CDR1 and CDR2 from the germline V gene are LGHDT and YNNKEL (reference sequence).

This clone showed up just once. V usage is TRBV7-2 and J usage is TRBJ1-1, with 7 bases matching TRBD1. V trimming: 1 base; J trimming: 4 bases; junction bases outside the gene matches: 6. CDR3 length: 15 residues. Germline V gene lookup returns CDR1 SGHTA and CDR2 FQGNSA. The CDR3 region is CASSLEGGPFTEAFF. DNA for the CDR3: TGTGCCAGCAGCTTAGAAGGGGGCCCTTTCACTGAAGCTTTCTTT.

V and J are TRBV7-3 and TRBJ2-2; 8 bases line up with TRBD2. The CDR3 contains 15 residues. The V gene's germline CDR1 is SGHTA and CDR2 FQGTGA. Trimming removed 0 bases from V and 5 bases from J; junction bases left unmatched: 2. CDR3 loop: CASSLTRGGTGELFF. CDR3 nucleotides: TGTGCCAGCAGCTTAACCCGGGGGGGAACCGGGGAGCTGTTTTTT.

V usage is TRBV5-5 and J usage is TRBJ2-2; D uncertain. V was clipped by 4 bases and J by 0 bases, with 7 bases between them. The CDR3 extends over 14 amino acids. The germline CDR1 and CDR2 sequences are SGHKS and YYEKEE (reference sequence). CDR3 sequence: CASSPVSNTGELFF. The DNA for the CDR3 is TGTGCCAGCAGCCCGGTGTCGAACACCGGGGAGCTGTTTTTT.

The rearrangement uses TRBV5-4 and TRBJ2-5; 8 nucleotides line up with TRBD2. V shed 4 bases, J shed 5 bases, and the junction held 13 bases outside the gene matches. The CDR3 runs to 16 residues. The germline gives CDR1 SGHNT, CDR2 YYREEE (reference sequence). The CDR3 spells CASSPGGREEGETQYF. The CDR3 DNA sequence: TGTGCCAGCAGCCCGGGGGGGCGCGAGGAGGGGGAGACCCAGTACTTC.

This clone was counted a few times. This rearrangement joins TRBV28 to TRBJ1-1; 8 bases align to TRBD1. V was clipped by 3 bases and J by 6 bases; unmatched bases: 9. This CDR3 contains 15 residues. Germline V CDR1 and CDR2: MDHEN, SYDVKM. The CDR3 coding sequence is TGTGCCAGCAGTTTCCCCAAACAGGGGGGCCCTGAAGCTTTCTTT. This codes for CASSFPKQGGPEAFF.

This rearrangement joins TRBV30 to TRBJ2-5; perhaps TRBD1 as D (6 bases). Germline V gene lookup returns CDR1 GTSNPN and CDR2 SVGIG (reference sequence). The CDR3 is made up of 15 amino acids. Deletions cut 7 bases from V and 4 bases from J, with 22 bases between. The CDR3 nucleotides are TGTGCCTTAGCGCAGGGGATCAGCGCGGGAGAGACCCAGTACTTC. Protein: CALAQGISAGETQYF.

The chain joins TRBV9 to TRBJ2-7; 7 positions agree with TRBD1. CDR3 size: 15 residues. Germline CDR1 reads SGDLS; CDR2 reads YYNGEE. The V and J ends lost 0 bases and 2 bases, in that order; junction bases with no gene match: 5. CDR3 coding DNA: TGTGCCAGCAGCGTAGGAGGGCAGGGGGCCTACGAGCAGTACTTC. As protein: CASSVGGQGAYEQYF.

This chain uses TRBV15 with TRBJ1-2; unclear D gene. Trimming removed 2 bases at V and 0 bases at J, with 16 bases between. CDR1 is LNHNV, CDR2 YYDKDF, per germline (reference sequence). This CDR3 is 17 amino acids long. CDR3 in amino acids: CATSRTLRREANYGYTF. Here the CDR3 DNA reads TGTGCCACCAGCAGAACACTGCGGCGGGAAGCTAACTATGGCTACACCTTC.

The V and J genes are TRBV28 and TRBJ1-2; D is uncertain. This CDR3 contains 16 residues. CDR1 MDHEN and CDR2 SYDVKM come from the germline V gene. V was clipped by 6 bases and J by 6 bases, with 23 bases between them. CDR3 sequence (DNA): TGTGCCAGCAGCGGTCACGGCAGGAATACTTTAAATGGCTACACCTTC. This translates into CASSGHGRNTLNGYTF.

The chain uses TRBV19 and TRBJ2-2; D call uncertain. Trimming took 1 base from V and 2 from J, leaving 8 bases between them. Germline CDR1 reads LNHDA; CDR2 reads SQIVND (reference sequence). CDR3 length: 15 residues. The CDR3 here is CASSIGAPNTGELFF. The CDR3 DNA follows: TGTGCCAGTAGTATAGGGGCGCCTAACACCGGGGAGCTGTTTTTT.

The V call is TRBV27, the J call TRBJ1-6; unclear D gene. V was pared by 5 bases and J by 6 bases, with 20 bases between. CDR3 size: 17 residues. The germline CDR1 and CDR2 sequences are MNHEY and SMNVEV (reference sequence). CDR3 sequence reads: CASSPGDHWRFNSPLHF. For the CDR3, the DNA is TGTGCCAGCAGTCCTGGTGACCATTGGAGGTTTAATTCACCCCTCCACTTT.

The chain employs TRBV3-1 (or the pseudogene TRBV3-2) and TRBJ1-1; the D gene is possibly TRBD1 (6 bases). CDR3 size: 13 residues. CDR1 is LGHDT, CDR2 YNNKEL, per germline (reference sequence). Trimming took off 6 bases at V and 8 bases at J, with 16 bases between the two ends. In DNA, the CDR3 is TGTGCCAGCAGGCCCCAGGGGTCCGTGGAAGCTTTCTTT. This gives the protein CASRPQGSVEAFF.

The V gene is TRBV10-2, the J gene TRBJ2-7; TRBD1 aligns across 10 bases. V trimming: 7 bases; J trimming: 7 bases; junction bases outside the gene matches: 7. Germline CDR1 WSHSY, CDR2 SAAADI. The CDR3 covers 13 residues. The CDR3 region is CASKGQGSEEQYF. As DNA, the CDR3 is TGCGCCAGCAAGGGACAGGGGTCGGAGGAGCAGTACTTC.

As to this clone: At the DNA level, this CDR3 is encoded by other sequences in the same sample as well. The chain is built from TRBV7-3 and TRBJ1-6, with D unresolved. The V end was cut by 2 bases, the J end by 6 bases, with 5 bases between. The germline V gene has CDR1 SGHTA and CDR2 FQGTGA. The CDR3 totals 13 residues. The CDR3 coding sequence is TGTGCCAGCAGCTTATCGGGTAATTCACCCCTCCACTTT. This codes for CASSLSGNSPLHF.

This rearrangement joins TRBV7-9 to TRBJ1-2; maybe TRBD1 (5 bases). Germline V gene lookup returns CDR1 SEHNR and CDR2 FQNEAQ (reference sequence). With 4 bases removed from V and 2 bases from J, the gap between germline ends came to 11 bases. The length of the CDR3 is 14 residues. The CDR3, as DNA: TGTGCCAGCAGCTCGGACACCCCGAACTATGGCTACACCTTC. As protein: CASSSDTPNYGYTF.

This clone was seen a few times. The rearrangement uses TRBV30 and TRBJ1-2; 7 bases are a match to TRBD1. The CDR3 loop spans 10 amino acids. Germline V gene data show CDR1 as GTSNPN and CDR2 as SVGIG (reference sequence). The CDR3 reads CAWDSYGYTF. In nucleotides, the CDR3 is TGTGCGTGGGACAGCTATGGCTACACCTTC.

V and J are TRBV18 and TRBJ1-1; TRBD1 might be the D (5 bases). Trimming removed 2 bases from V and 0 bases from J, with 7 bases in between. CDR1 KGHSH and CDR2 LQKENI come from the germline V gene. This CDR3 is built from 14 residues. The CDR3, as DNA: TGTGCCAGCTCACCAGGGGGGGTGAACACTGAAGCTTTCTTT. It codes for CASSPGGVNTEAFF.

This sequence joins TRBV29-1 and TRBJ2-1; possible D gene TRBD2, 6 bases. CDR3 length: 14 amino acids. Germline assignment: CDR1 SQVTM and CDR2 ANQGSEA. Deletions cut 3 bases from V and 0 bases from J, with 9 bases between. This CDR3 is CSVDGGSSYNEQFF. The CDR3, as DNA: TGCAGCGTTGATGGGGGGAGCTCCTACAATGAGCAGTTCTTC.

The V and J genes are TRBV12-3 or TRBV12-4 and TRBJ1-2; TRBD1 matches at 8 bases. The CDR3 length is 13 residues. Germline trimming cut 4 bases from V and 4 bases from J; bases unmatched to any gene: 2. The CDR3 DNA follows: TGTGCCAGCAGTTCAGGGGGCAGCTATGGCTACACCTTC. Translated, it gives CASSSGGSYGYTF.